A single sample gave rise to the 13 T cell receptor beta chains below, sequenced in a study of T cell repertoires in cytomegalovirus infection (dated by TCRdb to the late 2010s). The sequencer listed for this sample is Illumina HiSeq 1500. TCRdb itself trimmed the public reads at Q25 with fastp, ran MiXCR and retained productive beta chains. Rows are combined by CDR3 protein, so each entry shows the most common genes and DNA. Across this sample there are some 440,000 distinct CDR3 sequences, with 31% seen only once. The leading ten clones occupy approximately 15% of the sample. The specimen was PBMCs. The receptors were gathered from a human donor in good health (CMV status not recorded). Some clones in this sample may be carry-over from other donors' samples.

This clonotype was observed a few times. The CDR3 coding sequence is TGTGCCAGCAGCTTAACCCCAACACGGGCGGGTTCACCCCTCCACTTT. Protein: CASSLTPTRAGSPLHF. The chain links TRBV7-2 to TRBJ1-6; D is undetermined. Germline V lookup: CDR1 SGHTA, CDR2 FQGNSA. The CDR3 runs 16 residues. Trimming removed 2 bases at V and 9 bases at J, with 17 bases between.

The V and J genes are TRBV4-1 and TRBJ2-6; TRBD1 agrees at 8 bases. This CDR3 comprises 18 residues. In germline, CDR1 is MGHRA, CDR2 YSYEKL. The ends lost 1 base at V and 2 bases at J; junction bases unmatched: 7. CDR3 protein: CASSQAPGGAAGANVLTF. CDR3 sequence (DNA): TGCGCCAGCAGCCAAGCTCCAGGGGGCGCGGCTGGGGCCAACGTCCTGACTTTC.

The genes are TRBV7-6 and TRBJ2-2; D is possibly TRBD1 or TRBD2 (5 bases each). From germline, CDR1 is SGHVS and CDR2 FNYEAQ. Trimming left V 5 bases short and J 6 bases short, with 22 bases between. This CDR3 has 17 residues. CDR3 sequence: CASSPWDGRVVAGELFF. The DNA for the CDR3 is TGTGCCAGCAGCCCGTGGGACGGCAGGGTGGTTGCCGGGGAGCTGTTTTTT. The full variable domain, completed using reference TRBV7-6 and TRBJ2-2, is GAGVSQSPRYKVTKRGQDVALRCDPISGHVSLYWYRQALGQGPEFLTYFNYEAQQDKSGLPNDRFSAERPEGSISTLTIQRTEQRDSAMYRCASSPWDGRVVAGELFFGEGSRLTVL.

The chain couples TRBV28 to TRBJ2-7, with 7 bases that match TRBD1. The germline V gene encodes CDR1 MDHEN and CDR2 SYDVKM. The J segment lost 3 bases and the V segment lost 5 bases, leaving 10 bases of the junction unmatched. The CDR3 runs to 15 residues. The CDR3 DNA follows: TGTGCCAGCAGTGCCCCCGGACAGGATCGCTACGAGCAGTACTTC. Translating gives CASSAPGQDRYEQYF.

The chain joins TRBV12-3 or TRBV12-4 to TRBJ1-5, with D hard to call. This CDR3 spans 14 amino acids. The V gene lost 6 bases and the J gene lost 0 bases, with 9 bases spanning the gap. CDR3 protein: CASRPYDSNQPQHF. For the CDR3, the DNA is TGTGCCAGCAGACCATACGATAGCAATCAGCCCCAGCATTTT.

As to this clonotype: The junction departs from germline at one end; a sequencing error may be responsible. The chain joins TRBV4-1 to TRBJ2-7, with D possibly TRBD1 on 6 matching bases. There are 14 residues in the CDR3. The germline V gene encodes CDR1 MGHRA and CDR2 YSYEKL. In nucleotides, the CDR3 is TGCGCCAGCATCCAAGATGCAGGGGTCTACGAGCAGTACTTC. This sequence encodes CASIQDAGVYEQYF.

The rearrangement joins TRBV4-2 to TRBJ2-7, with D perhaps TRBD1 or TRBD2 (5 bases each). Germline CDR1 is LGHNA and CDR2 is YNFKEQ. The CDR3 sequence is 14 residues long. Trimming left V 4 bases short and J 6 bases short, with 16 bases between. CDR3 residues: CASSPGDGPLEQYF. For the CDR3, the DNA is TGTGCCAGCAGCCCCGGGGACGGTCCGCTCGAGCAGTACTTC.

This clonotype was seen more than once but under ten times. The CDR3 spells CASSQDRAIGDTEAFF. The CDR3 region has the DNA TGTGCCAGCAGCCAAGATCGGGCCATCGGGGACACTGAAGCTTTCTTT. The chain has TRBV14 and TRBJ1-1; D unresolved. V gave up 0 bases and J gave up 3 bases, with 14 bases separating them. CDR3 length: 16 amino acids. The germline V gene encodes CDR1 SGHDN and CDR2 FVKESK. The complete variable domain, with remaining parts taken from reference TRBV14 and TRBJ1-1, reads EAGVTQFPSHSVIEKGQTVTLRCDPISGHDNLYWYRRVMGKEIKFLLHFVKESKQDESGMPNNRFLAERTGGTYSTLKVQPAELEDSGVYFCASSQDRAIGDTEAFFGQGTRLTVV.

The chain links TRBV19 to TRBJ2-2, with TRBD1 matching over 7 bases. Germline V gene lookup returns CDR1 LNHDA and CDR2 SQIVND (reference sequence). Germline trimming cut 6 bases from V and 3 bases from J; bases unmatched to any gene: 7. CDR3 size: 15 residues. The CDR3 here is CASSRGNWDTGELFF. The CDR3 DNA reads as TGTGCCAGTAGCAGGGGGAATTGGGACACCGGGGAGCTGTTTTTT. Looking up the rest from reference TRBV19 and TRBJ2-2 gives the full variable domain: DGGITQSPKYLFRKEGQNVTLSCEQNLNHDAMYWYRQDPGQGLRLIYYSQIVNDFQKGDIAEGYSVSREKKESFPLTVTSAQKNPTAFYLCASSRGNWDTGELFFGEGSRLTVL.

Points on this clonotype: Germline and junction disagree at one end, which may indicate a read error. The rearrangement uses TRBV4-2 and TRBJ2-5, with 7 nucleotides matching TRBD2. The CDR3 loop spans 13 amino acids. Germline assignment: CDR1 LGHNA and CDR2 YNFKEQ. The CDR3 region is CSSGDGGSETQYF. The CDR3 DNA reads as TGTTCCAGCGGGGATGGGGGAAGCGAGACCCAGTACTTC.

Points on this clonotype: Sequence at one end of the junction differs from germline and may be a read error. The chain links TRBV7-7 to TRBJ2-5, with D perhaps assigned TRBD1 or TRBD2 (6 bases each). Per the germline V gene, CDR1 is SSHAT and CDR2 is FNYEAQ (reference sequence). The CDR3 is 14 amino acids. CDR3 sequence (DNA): TGTGCTAGCAGCTTCTCGGGGGCAAAAGAGACCCAGTACTTC. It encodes CASSFSGAKETQYF.

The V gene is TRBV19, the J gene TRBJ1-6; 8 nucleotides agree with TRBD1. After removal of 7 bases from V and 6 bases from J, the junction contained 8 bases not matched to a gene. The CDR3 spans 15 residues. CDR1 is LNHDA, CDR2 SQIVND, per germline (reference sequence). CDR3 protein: CASNPGTGGNSPLHF. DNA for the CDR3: TGTGCCAGTAACCCCGGGACAGGCGGTAATTCACCCCTCCACTTT. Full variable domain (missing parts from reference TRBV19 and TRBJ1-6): DGGITQSPKYLFRKEGQNVTLSCEQNLNHDAMYWYRQDPGQGLRLIYYSQIVNDFQKGDIAEGYSVSREKKESFPLTVTSAQKNPTAFYLCASNPGTGGNSPLHFGNGTRLTVT.

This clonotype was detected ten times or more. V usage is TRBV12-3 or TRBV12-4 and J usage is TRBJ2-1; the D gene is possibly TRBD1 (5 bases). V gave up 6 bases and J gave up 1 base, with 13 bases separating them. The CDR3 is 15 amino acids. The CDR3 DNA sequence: TGTGCCAGCAGCCAAAAGGGGTCGTCCTACAATGAGCAGTTCTTC. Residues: CASSQKGSSYNEQFF.